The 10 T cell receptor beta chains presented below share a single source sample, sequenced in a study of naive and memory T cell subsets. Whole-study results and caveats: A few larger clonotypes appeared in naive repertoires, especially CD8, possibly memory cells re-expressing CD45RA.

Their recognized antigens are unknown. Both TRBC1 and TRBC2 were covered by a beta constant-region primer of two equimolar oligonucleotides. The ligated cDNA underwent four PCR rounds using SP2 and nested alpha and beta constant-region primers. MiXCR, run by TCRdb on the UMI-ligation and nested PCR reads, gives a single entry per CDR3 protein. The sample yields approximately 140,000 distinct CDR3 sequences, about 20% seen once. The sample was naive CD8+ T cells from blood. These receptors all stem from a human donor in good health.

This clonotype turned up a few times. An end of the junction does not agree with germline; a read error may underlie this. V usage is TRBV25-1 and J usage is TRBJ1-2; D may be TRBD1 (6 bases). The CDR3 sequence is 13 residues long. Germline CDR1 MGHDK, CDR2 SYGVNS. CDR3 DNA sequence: TGTGCCAGCGGTGACAGGTGGAACTATGGCTACACCTTC. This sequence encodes CASGDRWNYGYTF.

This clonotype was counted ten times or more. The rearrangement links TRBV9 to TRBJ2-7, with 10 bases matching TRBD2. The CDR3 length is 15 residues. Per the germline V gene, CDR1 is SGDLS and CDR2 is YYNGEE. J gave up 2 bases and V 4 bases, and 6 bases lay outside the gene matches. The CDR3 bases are TGTGCCAGCAGCCCCCGACTAGCGGGTCCCTACGAGCAGTACTTC. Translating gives CASSPRLAGPYEQYF.

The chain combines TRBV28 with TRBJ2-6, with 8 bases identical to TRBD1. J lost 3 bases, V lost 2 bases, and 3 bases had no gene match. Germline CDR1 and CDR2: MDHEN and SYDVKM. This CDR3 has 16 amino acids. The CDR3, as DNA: TGTGCCAGCAGTTTACTGACAGGGGTTGGGGCCAACGTCCTGACTTTC. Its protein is CASSLLTGVGANVLTF.

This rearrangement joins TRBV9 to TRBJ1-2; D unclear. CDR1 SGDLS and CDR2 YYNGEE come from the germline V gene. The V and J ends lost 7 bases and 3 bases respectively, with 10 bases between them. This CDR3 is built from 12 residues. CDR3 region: CASARQDYGYTF. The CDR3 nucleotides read TGTGCCAGCGCACGGCAAGACTATGGCTACACCTTC.

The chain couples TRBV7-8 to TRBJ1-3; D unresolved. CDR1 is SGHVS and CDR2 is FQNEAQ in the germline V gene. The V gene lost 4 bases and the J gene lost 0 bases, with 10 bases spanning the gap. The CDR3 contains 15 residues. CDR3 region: CASSSARDSGNTIYF. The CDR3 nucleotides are TGTGCCAGCAGCTCGGCGAGAGACTCTGGAAACACCATATATTTT.

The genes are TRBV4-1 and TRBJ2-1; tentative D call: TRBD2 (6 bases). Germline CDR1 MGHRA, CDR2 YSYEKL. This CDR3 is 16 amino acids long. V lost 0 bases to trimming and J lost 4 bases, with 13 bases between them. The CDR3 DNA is TGCGCCAGCAGCCAAGATTGGCCTAGCGTTTACAATGAGCAGTTCTTC. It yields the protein CASSQDWPSVYNEQFF.

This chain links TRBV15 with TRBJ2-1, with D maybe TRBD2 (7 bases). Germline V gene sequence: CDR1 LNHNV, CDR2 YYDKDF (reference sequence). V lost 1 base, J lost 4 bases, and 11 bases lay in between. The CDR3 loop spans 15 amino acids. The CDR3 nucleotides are TGTGCCACCAGCAGAGGTGGGAGGGGGTACAATGAGCAGTTCTTC. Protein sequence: CATSRGGRGYNEQFF.

The CDR3 DNA reads as TGTGCCAGCAGCACCACAGGGGGAGCTTTCTTT. Protein product: CASSTTGGAFF. This chain uses TRBV13 with TRBJ1-1, with TRBD1 matching over 8 bases. CDR1 and CDR2 from the germline V gene are PRHDT and FYEKMQ (reference sequence). The trim removed 5 bases at V and 10 bases at J, leaving 3 bases unmatched. The CDR3 is 11 amino acids.

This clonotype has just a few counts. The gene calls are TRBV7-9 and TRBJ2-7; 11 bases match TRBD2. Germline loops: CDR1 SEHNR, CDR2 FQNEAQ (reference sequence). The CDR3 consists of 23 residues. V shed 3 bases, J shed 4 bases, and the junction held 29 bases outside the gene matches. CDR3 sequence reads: CASSFSSLTSGVELGKGVYEQYF. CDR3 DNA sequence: TGTGCCAGCAGCTTCTCCTCTCTGACTAGCGGGGTAGAACTAGGGAAAGGGGTATACGAGCAGTACTTC. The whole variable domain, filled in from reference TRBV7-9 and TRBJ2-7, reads DTGVSQNPRHKITKRGQNVTFRCDPISEHNRLYWYRQTLGQGPEFLTYFQNEAQLEKSRLLSDRFSAERPKGSFSTLEIQRTEQGDSAMYLCASSFSSLTSGVELGKGVYEQYFGPGTRLTVT.

Written as DNA, the CDR3 is TGTGCCAGCGACACCATCTATCTAGGTAGCGGGACTAGCACAGATACGCAGTATTTT. Its protein product is CASDTIYLGSGTSTDTQYF. The chain links TRBV28 to TRBJ2-3; 8 bases line up with TRBD2. The V gene's germline CDR1 is MDHEN and CDR2 SYDVKM. The ends lost 8 bases at V and 0 bases at J; junction bases unmatched: 19. The CDR3 sequence is 19 residues long. The whole variable domain, remainder taken from reference TRBV28 and TRBJ2-3, is DVKVTQSSRYLVKRTGEKVFLECVQDMDHENMFWYRQDPGLGLRLIYFSYDVKMKEKGDIPEGYSVSREKKERFSLILESASTNQTSMYLCASDTIYLGSGTSTDTQYFGPGTRLTVL.